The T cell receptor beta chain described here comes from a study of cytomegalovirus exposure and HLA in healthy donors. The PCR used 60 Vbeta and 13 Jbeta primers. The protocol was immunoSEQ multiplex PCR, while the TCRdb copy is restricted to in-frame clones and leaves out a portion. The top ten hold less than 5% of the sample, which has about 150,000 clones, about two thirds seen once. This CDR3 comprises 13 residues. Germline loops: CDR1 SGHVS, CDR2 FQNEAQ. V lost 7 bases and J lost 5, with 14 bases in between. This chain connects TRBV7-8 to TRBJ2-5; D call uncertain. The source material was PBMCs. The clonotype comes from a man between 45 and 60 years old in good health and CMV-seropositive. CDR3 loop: CASNFRGLETQYF. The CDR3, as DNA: TGTGCCAGCAATTTCCGAGGATTGGAGACCCAGTACTTC. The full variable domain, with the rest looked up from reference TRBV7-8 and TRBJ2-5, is GAGVSQSPRYKVAKRGQDVALRCDPISGHVSLFWYQQALGQGPEFLTYFQNEAQLDKSGLPSDRFFAERPEGSVSTLKIQRTQQEDSAVYLCASNFRGLETQYFGPGTRLLVL.